A selection of T cell receptor beta chains follows, all from one sample in a study of blood T cell repertoires in COVID-19. Sequencing used immunoSEQ multiplex PCR; TCRdb keeps in-frame clones, though not all of them. The data hold about 180,000 clones, with roughly 84% observed a single time. Sequencing was performed on PBMCs or T cells enriched from blood (not recorded which). The receptors shown here come from a man in his sixties who had recovered from COVID-19. CDR3s include the opening cysteine and the closing phenylalanine or tryptophan. Each record gives: V gene, clone size, J gene, CDR3 protein. A row's size may be missing; if present it is once, few, many or a size class.

v_call: TRBV6-2/TRBV6-3; clone_size: -; j_call: TRBJ1-5; cdr3_aa: CASSYSKGSGQPQHF
v_call: TRBV5-1; clone_size: many; j_call: TRBJ1-6; cdr3_aa: CASSLAGTANSGYNSPLHF
v_call: TRBV2; clone_size: few; j_call: TRBJ2-7; cdr3_aa: CASSGRDFSSEQYF
v_call: TRBV9; clone_size: few; j_call: TRBJ1-5; cdr3_aa: CASSPGAGDGNQPQHF
v_call: TRBV6-6; clone_size: -; j_call: TRBJ2-3; cdr3_aa: CASQSGALTDTQYF
v_call: TRBV28; clone_size: few; j_call: TRBJ1-5; cdr3_aa: CASSQGGDNQPQHF
v_call: TRBV7-9; clone_size: -; j_call: TRBJ2-1; cdr3_aa: CASNLRRGLRNEQFF
v_call: TRBV11-3; clone_size: few; j_call: TRBJ2-5; cdr3_aa: CASSISSGGQQETQYF
v_call: TRBV7-9; clone_size: few; j_call: TRBJ1-3; cdr3_aa: CASSEDRSSGNTIYF
v_call: TRBV7-8; clone_size: few; j_call: TRBJ2-7; cdr3_aa: CASSSLSQGEQYF
v_call: TRBV25-1; clone_size: -; j_call: TRBJ2-1; cdr3_aa: CASSVSSGPYNEQFF
v_call: TRBV2; clone_size: -; j_call: TRBJ2-7; cdr3_aa: CASIRLGLAGGRYEQYF
v_call: TRBV24-1; clone_size: once; j_call: TRBJ2-1; cdr3_aa: CATSAASGTSSYNEQFF
v_call: TRBV5-1; clone_size: -; j_call: TRBJ2-5; cdr3_aa: CASSLLGLAEETQYF
v_call: TRBV25-1; clone_size: once; j_call: TRBJ2-6; cdr3_aa: CASSLHRAGANVLTF
v_call: TRBV4-1; clone_size: -; j_call: TRBJ2-1; cdr3_aa: CASSQGSGGTSFNEQFF